The clone carrying this TCR beta chain showed up just once. Here immunoSEQ multiplex PCR was the method, and the copy in TCRdb shows in-frame clones only, minus some. The table includes over 150,000 clones, 80% detected once. This sample is part of a study of blood T cell repertoires in COVID-19. The source material was PBMCs or T cells enriched from blood (not recorded which). The TCR originated in a woman aged 55-69 years who had recovered from COVID-19.

The CDR3 DNA sequence: TGTGCCATAGGGACAAGGGTTGGGAATGAGCAGTTCTTC. Amino acid sequence: CAIGTRVGNEQFF. The chain links TRBV10-3 to TRBJ2-1; maybe TRBD1 (6 bases). Looked up from germline, CDR1 is ENHRY and CDR2 is SYGVKD. V dropped 9 bases and J dropped 7 bases, with 16 bases sitting between them. The CDR3 spans 13 residues.